Listed here is a single TCR beta chain. A J-beta primer mix and a sample-barcoded 5' primer were used in a second PCR of roughly 7 to 12 cycles. TCRdb passed the 5' RACE reads through MiXCR, listing each CDR3 protein once. The sample contains more than 650,000 distinct CDR3 sequences, about 24% of which appear only once. These data belong to a study of blood T cells in healthy people across ages. This CDR3 contains 15 residues. CDR1 is DFQATT, CDR2 SNEGSKA, per germline (reference sequence). The V gene lost 6 bases and the J gene lost 0 bases, with 15 bases spanning the gap. V and J are TRBV20-1 and TRBJ1-5; D is ambiguous. This receptor was taken from a man between 65 and 85 years old in good health. The sample comprised blood. In DNA, the CDR3 is TGCAGTGCCCTTAGGAGGGTTTATAGCAATCAGCCCCAGCATTTT. This translates into CSALRRVYSNQPQHF.